These T cell receptor beta chains were read from a single sample in a study of identical twins. TCRdb re-derived calls from the 5' RACE reads in MiXCR, one entry per CDR3 protein. The sample has 650,000 to 800,000 distinct CDR3 sequences, 8% to 9% seen once; the top ten hold 0.98%. This sample also appeared in a second study, on yellow fever vaccine responses in identical twins.

Sequencing was carried out using PBMCs. Receptors originate from a woman younger than 35 in good health. The CDR3 runs from the conserved cysteine through the conserved F or W. Rows give clone size only sometimes, using once, few, many, or a class for an expanded clone.

abundance,v_gene,j_gene,CDR3aa
few,TRBV20-1,TRBJ2-3,CSAGGTARGPGDTQYF
NA,TRBV20-1,TRBJ2-2,CSARRSGGVNTGELFF
many,TRBV28,TRBJ2-1,CASSLVQGSYSYNEQFF
few,TRBV6-1,TRBJ1-5,CASSPGTGGGGQPQHF
NA,TRBV7-2,TRBJ2-1,CASSLVLAGGAGIF
NA,TRBV2,TRBJ1-1,CASSDRGQRNTEAFF
once,TRBV20-1,TRBJ2-5,CSATTSGTETQYF
few,TRBV9,TRBJ1-6,CASSATGGSDSPLHF
many,TRBV2,TRBJ2-1,CASSEQGASGNEQFF
many,TRBV7-9,TRBJ2-5,CASSSVLSEDQETQYF
NA,TRBV14,TRBJ2-7,CASSQTVQTGEQYF
NA,TRBV20-1,TRBJ1-1,CSARDVWDRDGEAFF
few,TRBV3-1,TRBJ2-7,CASSRALPYEQYF
NA,TRBV7-9,TRBJ2-2,CASSPAARTGELFF
few,TRBV20-1,TRBJ2-3,CSALDGAVPDTQYF
many,TRBV6-1,TRBJ2-7,CASSAPGTYEQYF
many,TRBV4-1,TRBJ1-4,CASSPTVVEGKLFF
many,TRBV29-1,TRBJ2-3,CSALTGFTDTQYF
NA,TRBV19,TRBJ1-2,CASTLLRDRPYGYTF
NA,TRBV7-8,TRBJ2-3,CASSRNLDTQYF
many,TRBV27,TRBJ2-1,CASSLFRGAGGFDEQFF
NA,TRBV7-9,TRBJ2-4,CASSLVPGGSIQYF
NA,TRBV7-9,TRBJ2-7,CASSSTPGVSSYEQYF
NA,TRBV20-1,TRBJ2-7,CSARLASGTSEQYF
few,TRBV6-1,TRBJ2-4,CASSQTPGGTAKNIQYF
few,TRBV11-2,TRBJ2-3,CASRRREVVDTQYF
many,TRBV7-9,TRBJ2-3,CASSLIRGSTDTQYF
many,TRBV29-1,TRBJ2-5,CSVEGSGLAYETQYF
NA,TRBV3-1,TRBJ2-1,CASSQDGTSINEQFF
few,TRBV16,TRBJ2-3,CASSKLAGYTDTQYF
NA,TRBV24-1,TRBJ2-2,CATSEIGLEDTGELFF
few,TRBV19,TRBJ2-4,CASSPLDRGGTKNIQYF
few,TRBV27,TRBJ2-7,CASSLQGLVNEQYF
many,TRBV29-1,TRBJ2-7,CSVESGGKAYEQYF
few,TRBV20-1,TRBJ2-5,CSARAAGTSIWSETQYF
few,TRBV21-1,TRBJ1-1,CASSKAYRVVENTEAFF
NA,TRBV20-1,TRBJ2-7,CSARDLPGGYEQYF
NA,TRBV18,TRBJ2-1,CASSNHEGQPLNEQFF
few,TRBV19,TRBJ2-7,CASSIQGAVVYEQYF
NA,TRBV18,TRBJ2-4,CASSPSVGGQKNIQYF
many,TRBV11-2,TRBJ2-1,CASSFPPKRAGGSYNEQFF
NA,TRBV11-1,TRBJ2-6,CASSLRYRGDLSGANVLTF
NA,TRBV4-1,TRBJ2-1,CASSRLDPSSYNEQFF
NA,TRBV7-6,TRBJ2-1,CASSLVPSLKPLYNEQFF
NA,TRBV5-1,TRBJ2-7,CASNSLYEQYF